One and the same sample provided the 32 T cell receptor beta chains below, sequenced in a study of human T cells and chemical hapten exposure. Noted time point: pre-sensitization, week 0. Described treatment: therapeutic diphenylcyclopropenone sensitization with weekly scalp DPC. TCRdb reprocessed the RACE reads via MiXCR and lists one record per CDR3 protein. The top ten hold 2.5% to 3% of the sample, which has some 360,000 distinct CDR3 sequences, 5% to 6.5% seen once. Material: whole blood, obtained in connection with sensitization to the hapten diphenylcyclopropenone (DPC). The receptors stem from a woman between 45 and 60 years old with alopecia areata. Some clones in this sample may be carry-over from other donors' samples.

The chain links TRBV9 to TRBJ2-5; TRBD1 aligns across 8 bases. Trimming at V came to 0 bases and at J to 4 bases, leaving 23 bases not matched to a gene. Germline V gene data show CDR1 as SGDLS and CDR2 as YYNGEE. This CDR3 spans 21 amino acids. Here the CDR3 DNA reads TGTGCCAGCAGCGTAGGGACGGGGACAGGTAATACGGGACTGGCGATAGAGACCCAGTACTTC. The encoded protein is CASSVGTGTGNTGLAIETQYF.

This clonotype was detected ten times or more. The chain couples TRBV6-5 to TRBJ1-1, with D possibly matching TRBD1 (6 bases). Germline lookup yields CDR1 MNHEY and CDR2 SVGAGI. The V end was cut by 6 bases, the J end by 5 bases, with 13 bases between. This CDR3 spans 13 amino acids. CDR3 amino acids: CASRAGVWTEAFF. The CDR3 DNA is TGTGCCAGCAGAGCAGGGGTTTGGACTGAAGCTTTCTTT.

This clonotype has only a few counts. The V gene is TRBV6-1, the J gene TRBJ1-1; D gene ambiguous. Trimming stripped 0 bases from V and 1 base from J, with 6 bases between. The germline V gene encodes CDR1 MNHNS and CDR2 SASEGT. This CDR3 has 14 residues. The DNA of the CDR3 is TGTGCCAGCAGTGAAGCGGGCAGGAACACTGAAGCTTTCTTT. Its protein is CASSEAGRNTEAFF.

A few counts support this clonotype. Its ends do not fully match the called genes, so a read error is possible. The chain carries TRBV2 and TRBJ1-2; no firm D call. This CDR3 is built from 14 residues. Germline CDR1 is SNHLY and CDR2 is FYNNEI. The CDR3 reads CASTEGALNYGYTF. CDR3 DNA: TGTGCCAGCACTGAAGGCGCCCTCAACTATGGCTACACCTTC.

This chain joins TRBV14 and TRBJ1-4; TRBD1 might be the D (5 bases). CDR3 length: 13 amino acids. Germline CDR1 and CDR2: SGHDN and FVKESK. V was clipped by 8 bases and J by 8 bases, with 15 bases between them. The CDR3 region has the DNA TGTGCCAGCTCACGCCAGGGAACCGAAAAACTGTTTTTT. Protein sequence: CASSRQGTEKLFF.

At least ten counts were recorded for this clonotype. The chain has TRBV15 and TRBJ2-6; unclear D gene. Germline lookup yields CDR1 LNHNV and CDR2 YYDKDF (reference sequence). The CDR3 loop spans 17 amino acids. Trimming took 0 bases from V and 2 from J, leaving 11 bases between them. DNA of the CDR3: TGTGCCACCAGCAGAGATTTTACCATCACTGGGGCCAACGTCCTGACTTTC. Translating gives CATSRDFTITGANVLTF.

This clonotype was observed at least ten times. The chain carries TRBV12-3 or TRBV12-4 and TRBJ2-2, with D unclear. The CDR3 runs to 14 residues. Trimming shortened V by 7 bases and J by 0 bases, and 9 bases separated the two germline ends. CDR3 region: CASTSTPNTGELFF. CDR3 sequence (DNA): TGTGCCAGCACCAGCACACCGAACACCGGGGAGCTGTTTTTT.

V usage is TRBV2 and J usage is TRBJ2-3; 9 bases fit TRBD1. Germline trimming cut 6 bases from V and 6 bases from J; bases unmatched to any gene: 10. CDR1 and CDR2 (germline): SNHLY, FYNNEI. The CDR3 length is 15 residues. The CDR3 sequence: CASSPGTGQWDTQYF. The CDR3 DNA sequence: TGTGCCAGCAGCCCAGGGACAGGGCAGTGGGATACGCAGTATTTT.

This clonotype was counted ten times or more. The rearrangement joins TRBV7-2 to TRBJ2-3, with D hard to call. Germline values: CDR1 SGHTA, CDR2 FQGNSA. The V end was cut by 3 bases, the J end by 5 bases, with 15 bases between. This CDR3 has 15 amino acids. Here the CDR3 DNA reads TGTGCCAGCAGCTTCGATCTTTGGGATCGAGATACGCAGTATTTT. Translation gives CASSFDLWDRDTQYF.

The rearrangement links TRBV12-3 or TRBV12-4 to TRBJ2-1, with 11 bases matching TRBD2. The CDR3 is 17 amino acids. V lost 4 bases and J lost 12; bases outside the gene matches: 17. The CDR3 nucleotides read TGTGCCAGCAGTTCCTTAGCGGGGGGGCAAAAAGGGATTGTGCAGTTCTTC. Protein product: CASSSLAGGQKGIVQFF.

This clonotype was found many times. This chain joins TRBV5-1 and TRBJ2-3; D unclear. V dropped 1 base and J dropped 0 bases, with 9 bases sitting between them. The CDR3 has 15 residues. Germline loops: CDR1 SGHRS, CDR2 YFSETQ. This CDR3 reads CASSLSVSSTDTQYF. The CDR3 region has the DNA TGCGCCAGCAGCTTGTCGGTGTCTAGCACAGATACGCAGTATTTT.

There are many counts of this clonotype. The rearrangement uses TRBV4-1 and TRBJ1-1, with D possibly matching TRBD1 (6 bases). Trimming cost V 0 bases and J 3 bases, with 11 bases left between them. Germline V gives CDR1 MGHRA, CDR2 YSYEKL. The length of the CDR3 is 15 residues. CDR3 DNA sequence: TGCGCCAGCAGCCAAGAGGTCAGGGGCCACACTGAAGCTTTCTTT. This encodes CASSQEVRGHTEAFF.

Points on this clonotype: At one end, the junction sequence differs from germline, possibly due to a read error. The rearrangement uses TRBV12-3 or TRBV12-4 and TRBJ2-1; no clear D gene. There are 13 residues in the CDR3. The CDR3 sequence: CASCNLILGEQLF. CDR3 coding DNA: TGTGCCAGCTGCAACCTAATCCTCGGTGAGCAGTTGTTC.

Ten or more counts support this clonotype. The rearrangement joins TRBV7-6 to TRBJ2-1; 10 nucleotides line up with TRBD2. CDR3 length: 16 residues. Germline V CDR1 and CDR2: SGHVS, FNYEAQ. V lost 2 bases, J lost 6 bases, and 7 bases stayed unmatched. The CDR3, as DNA: TGTGCCAGCAGCTTACCCCTAGCGGGAGAGGGCAATGAGCAGTTCTTC. As protein: CASSLPLAGEGNEQFF.

The V gene is TRBV29-1, the J gene TRBJ2-7; D is perhaps TRBD1 (5 bases). The ends were cut back, 0 bases at V and 7 bases at J, with 7 bases in the middle. This CDR3 region has 11 residues. Germline V gives CDR1 SQVTM, CDR2 ANQGSEA. As DNA, the CDR3 is TGCAGCGTTGAAGATCCAGGGGAGCAGTACTTC. Its translation is CSVEDPGEQYF.

This clonotype appeared a few times. The chain is built from TRBV3-1 and TRBJ2-4; a possible D gene is TRBD1 (5 bases). The ends were cut back, 0 bases at V and 0 bases at J, with 15 bases in the middle. The CDR3 extends over 18 amino acids. Germline V lookup: CDR1 LGHDT, CDR2 YNNKEL (reference sequence). The CDR3 coding sequence is TGTGCCAGCAGCCAAGATGGAGAAGGGGTTCTAGCCAAAAACATTCAGTACTTC. Translation: CASSQDGEGVLAKNIQYF. Full variable domain (missing parts from reference TRBV3-1 and TRBJ2-4): DTAVSQTPKYLVTQMGNDKSIKCEQNLGHDTMYWYKQDSKKFLKIMFSYNNKELIINETVPNRFSPKSPDKAHLNLHINSLELGDSAVYFCASSQDGEGVLAKNIQYFGAGTRLSVL.

This clonotype has a count of ten or more. The genes are TRBV20-1 and TRBJ1-4; D is possibly TRBD1 (5 bases). This CDR3 region has 13 residues. Looked up from germline, CDR1 is DFQATT and CDR2 is SNEGSKA (reference sequence). Trimming removed 5 bases from V and 7 bases from J, with 14 bases in between. CDR3 amino acids: CSAGTGVREKLFF. The CDR3 DNA is TGCAGTGCTGGGACGGGCGTTCGTGAAAAACTGTTTTTT.

The chain employs TRBV20-1 and TRBJ1-5; no firm D call. Germline CDR1 DFQATT, CDR2 SNEGSKA (reference sequence). V was trimmed by 3 bases and J by 2 bases, leaving 14 bases between them. The CDR3 is 15 amino acids. In nucleotides, the CDR3 is TGCAGTGCTAGGGTAACCACGCCTGGCAATCAGCCCCAGCATTTT. As protein: CSARVTTPGNQPQHF.

The sample holds many counts of this clonotype. The rearrangement joins TRBV27 to TRBJ1-1; 8 positions agree with TRBD1. The length of the CDR3 is 15 residues. V was clipped by 5 bases and J by 4 bases; unmatched bases: 9. Germline CDR1 and CDR2: MNHEY and SMNVEV (reference sequence). The CDR3 region has the DNA TGTGCCAGCAGTCTCTCGACAGGGGCGGCCACTGAAGCTTTCTTT. This gives the protein CASSLSTGAATEAFF.

The rearrangement uses TRBV29-1 and TRBJ2-1; D tentatively fits TRBD1 or TRBD2 (5 bases each). Trimming took off 6 bases at V and 3 bases at J, with 21 bases between the two ends. The length of the CDR3 is 16 residues. Germline loops: CDR1 SQVTM, CDR2 ANQGSEA. CDR3 nucleotide sequence: TGCAGCGTCCTATATCGCGAGGGGCGGCTCTACAATGAGCAGTTCTTC. Translating it yields CSVLYREGRLYNEQFF.

The genes are TRBV4-3 and TRBJ2-3, with 10 bases lining up with TRBD2. CDR3 length: 18 amino acids. The V gene end was trimmed by 4 bases and the J gene end by 5 bases; junction bases not matched to a gene: 15. Germline CDR1 and CDR2: LGHNA and YSLEER. This chain's CDR3 is CASSRSGRTTSFQDTQYF. In DNA form, the CDR3 reads TGCGCCAGCAGCCGTAGCGGGAGGACCACATCATTTCAAGATACGCAGTATTTT.

This clonotype was counted at least ten times. The chain's CDR3 is CASSEFDGGSYTDTQYF. The CDR3 DNA follows: TGCGCCAGCAGTGAGTTTGATGGGGGTTCCTACACAGATACGCAGTATTTT. The chain employs TRBV10-2 and TRBJ2-3, with D tentatively TRBD1 or TRBD2 (5 bases each). Trimming removed 1 base from V and 2 bases from J, with 16 bases in between. Germline V gene lookup returns CDR1 WSHSY and CDR2 SAAADI. The CDR3 has 17 amino acids.

V gene TRBV23-1 combines with J gene TRBJ2-6; 10 bases line up with TRBD1. TRBV23-1 carries the ORF label, with uncertain function. This CDR3 has 17 residues. Trimming at V came to 1 base and at J to 2 bases, leaving 2 bases not matched to a gene. CDR3 in amino acids: CASSQFDRGPGANVLTF. The CDR3 DNA reads TGCGCCAGCAGTCAATTCGACAGGGGGCCTGGGGCCAACGTCCTGACTTTC.

The chain employs TRBV20-1 and TRBJ2-3; 7 bases are a match to TRBD1. Unmatched junction bases numbered 9, after V lost 7 bases and J lost 5 bases. Germline values: CDR1 DFQATT, CDR2 SNEGSKA (reference sequence). The CDR3 spans 13 residues. This CDR3 reads CSGQGDSLDTQYF. CDR3 coding DNA: TGCAGTGGGCAGGGGGATAGTCTAGATACGCAGTATTTT.

In its sample, this clonotype was seen a few times. This chain connects TRBV9 to TRBJ1-3, with D tentatively TRBD1 (6 bases). With 3 bases removed from V and 0 bases from J, the gap between germline ends came to 10 bases. This CDR3 spans 15 amino acids. In germline, CDR1 is SGDLS, CDR2 YYNGEE. The CDR3 spells CASSGQESSGNTIYF. CDR3 nucleotide sequence: TGTGCCAGCAGCGGACAGGAGAGCTCTGGAAACACCATATATTTT. Full variable domain (missing parts from reference TRBV9 and TRBJ1-3): DSGVTQTPKHLITATGQRVTLRCSPRSGDLSVYWYQQSLDQGLQFLIQYYNGEERAKGNILERFSAQQFPDLHSELNLSSLELGDSALYFCASSGQESSGNTIYFGEGSWLTVV.

This clonotype has ten or more counts. The chain carries TRBV12-3 or TRBV12-4 and TRBJ2-3; TRBD2 aligns across 10 bases. The CDR3 runs 15 residues. Trimming at V came to 7 bases and at J to 1 base, leaving 5 bases not matched to a gene. The CDR3 region is CASTVSGRGTDTQYF. The CDR3 DNA follows: TGTGCCAGCACCGTGAGCGGGAGGGGCACAGATACGCAGTATTTT.

A few counts support this clonotype. This chain connects TRBV20-1 to TRBJ1-5, with TRBD1 matching over 11 bases. Trimming took 1 base from V and 6 from J; bases not matched to a gene: 2. CDR1 and CDR2 from the germline V gene are DFQATT and SNEGSKA (reference sequence). CDR3 length equals 14 residues. This CDR3 reads CSARGTGGRQPQHF. For the CDR3, the DNA is TGCAGTGCTAGAGGGACAGGGGGCCGTCAGCCCCAGCATTTT.

The sample holds many counts of this clonotype. This chain joins TRBV7-8 and TRBJ2-4, with D unclear. The germline V gene encodes CDR1 SGHVS and CDR2 FQNEAQ. Between the trimmed V and J ends, which lost 6 bases and 2 bases, there was a span of 8 bases. This CDR3 is built from 13 residues. The CDR3 spells CASSFSSKNIQYF. The CDR3 DNA reads as TGTGCCAGCAGTTTCTCGTCCAAAAACATTCAGTACTTC.

This clonotype was detected many times. The chain is built from TRBV6-4 and TRBJ1-5; TRBD1 agrees at 7 bases. Germline CDR1 is MRHNA and CDR2 is SNTAGT. With 4 bases clipped from V and 6 bases from J, the junction kept 6 bases outside the gene matches. This CDR3 has 14 residues. The chain's CDR3 is CASSGQGGSQPQHF. The CDR3 DNA follows: TGTGCCAGCAGTGGTCAGGGGGGAAGTCAGCCCCAGCATTTT.

The V and J genes are TRBV9 and TRBJ1-6; perhaps TRBD1 as D (5 bases). Germline V gene data show CDR1 as SGDLS and CDR2 as YYNGEE. The CDR3 sequence is 15 residues long. Trimming pared 4 bases from V and 10 bases from J, leaving 18 bases between. The CDR3 protein is CASSPEIQGRSPLHF. CDR3 DNA sequence: TGTGCCAGCAGCCCAGAGATCCAGGGCAGATCACCCCTCCACTTT.

This clonotype has just a few counts. V and J are TRBV5-1 and TRBJ2-3; 11 nucleotides align to TRBD2. V lost 1 base and J lost 5; bases outside the gene matches: 3. This CDR3 spans 15 amino acids. Germline V lookup: CDR1 SGHRS, CDR2 YFSETQ. Here the CDR3 reads CASSLLTSGEDTQYF. CDR3 in DNA: TGCGCCAGCAGCTTGCTGACTAGCGGGGAAGATACGCAGTATTTT.

The chain couples TRBV7-2 to TRBJ1-5, with D possibly matching TRBD1 (6 bases). V lost 0 bases and J lost 7, with 10 bases in between. This CDR3 comprises 14 residues. Germline V CDR1 and CDR2: SGHTA, FQGNSA. This CDR3 is CASSLAQGSQPQHF. Written as DNA, the CDR3 is TGTGCCAGCAGCTTAGCACAGGGAAGCCAGCCCCAGCATTTT.